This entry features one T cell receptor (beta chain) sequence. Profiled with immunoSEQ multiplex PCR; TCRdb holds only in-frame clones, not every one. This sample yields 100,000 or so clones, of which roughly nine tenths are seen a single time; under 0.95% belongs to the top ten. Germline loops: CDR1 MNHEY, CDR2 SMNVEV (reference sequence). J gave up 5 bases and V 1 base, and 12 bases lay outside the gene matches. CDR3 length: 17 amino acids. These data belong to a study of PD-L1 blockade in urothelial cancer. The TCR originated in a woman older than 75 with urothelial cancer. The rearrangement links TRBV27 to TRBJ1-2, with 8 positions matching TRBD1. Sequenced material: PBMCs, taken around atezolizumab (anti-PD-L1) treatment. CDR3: CASSLFGDLGQVYGYTF. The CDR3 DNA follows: TGTGCCAGCAGTTTATTCGGGGACCTGGGACAGGTATATGGCTACACCTTC.